These 27 T cell receptor beta chains share one sample of origin, sequenced in a study of Tregs in tolerant kidney transplant recipients. Generated by immunoSEQ multiplex PCR, the TCRdb table keeps only in-frame clones and is missing some. The sample includes about 64,000 clones, around 87% of them seen just once. The nonmyeloablative bone marrow transplants came from related graft donors, with transient mixed chimerism. Sample: CD4+ T cells from blood (PBMCs), taken 6 months after the transplant. These receptors all stem from a human patient who received a combined kidney and bone marrow transplant. A subset of T cells may come from the graft donor.

This chain connects TRBV6-5 to TRBJ2-5; D is possibly TRBD2 (5 bases). V lost 0 bases to trimming and J lost 3 bases, with 11 bases between them. The length of the CDR3 is 15 residues. The germline V gene encodes CDR1 MNHEY and CDR2 SVGAGI. CDR3 region: CASSYSIGSEETQYF. The CDR3 DNA sequence: TGTGCCAGCAGTTACTCGATAGGTAGCGAAGAGACCCAGTACTTC.

This chain joins TRBV11-3 and TRBJ2-6, with 9 bases matching TRBD1. Losses at the gene ends were 6 bases for V and 1 base for J; bases not matched to a gene: 7. The CDR3 runs to 17 residues. The V gene's germline CDR1 is SGHNT and CDR2 YENEEA. CDR3 protein: CASRLYRGRSGANVLTF. CDR3 in DNA: TGTGCCAGCAGACTGTACAGGGGGCGGTCTGGGGCCAACGTCCTGACTTTC.

This chain joins TRBV19 and TRBJ2-1, with TRBD2 matching over 10 bases. Germline V gene lookup returns CDR1 LNHDA and CDR2 SQIVND (reference sequence). The CDR3 is 15 residues long. V shed 0 bases and J 4 bases; nucleotides not matched to a gene: 0. The CDR3 DNA reads as TGTGCCAGTAGTATAGAACTAGCGGGATACAATGAGCAGTTCTTC. It translates to CASSIELAGYNEQFF.

This CDR3 is CASSRGEKLFF. The DNA for the CDR3 is TGTGCCAGCAGCAGGGGTGAAAAACTGTTTTTT. The V gene is TRBV6-5, the J gene TRBJ1-4; TRBD1 is a possible D gene (6 bases). CDR3 length equals 11 residues. Germline V gene lookup returns CDR1 MNHEY and CDR2 SVGAGI. The V gene lost 6 bases and the J gene lost 7 bases, with 6 bases spanning the gap.

The chain joins TRBV28 to TRBJ2-5; tentatively, D is TRBD2 (5 bases). The CDR3 runs 10 residues. CDR1 and CDR2 (germline): MDHEN, SYDVKM. The V and J ends lost 10 bases and 11 bases respectively, with 14 bases between them. Here the CDR3 reads CATALGEQYF. The CDR3, as DNA: TGTGCCACCGCCCTGGGAGAGCAGTACTTC.

This clone was counted a few times. The chain combines TRBV7-3 with TRBJ1-4; 10 bases agree with TRBD1. This CDR3 has 13 amino acids. Germline-derived CDR1 and CDR2 are SGHTA and FQGTGA. Trimming removed 5 bases from V and 7 bases from J; junction bases left unmatched: 1. CDR3: CASSRDRGEKLFF. The DNA for the CDR3 is TGTGCCAGCAGCCGGGACAGGGGTGAAAAACTGTTTTTT.

The CDR3 nucleotides read TGTGCCAGTAATACCGGGACAGGGACGCATGAGCAGTTCTTC. Translating it yields CASNTGTGTHEQFF. The chain carries TRBV19 and TRBJ2-1; TRBD1 agrees at 9 bases. Germline V gives CDR1 LNHDA, CDR2 SQIVND (reference sequence). This CDR3 comprises 14 residues. Germline trimming cut 7 bases from V and 8 bases from J; bases unmatched to any gene: 9.

The chain uses TRBV14 and TRBJ1-3; 8 nucleotides agree with TRBD1. The V segment lost 4 bases and the J segment 4 bases; nucleotides outside the gene matches: 12. The CDR3 spans 17 residues. Germline V gives CDR1 SGHDN, CDR2 FVKESK. The CDR3 DNA is TGTGCCAGCAGCCGTCGGATGGACAGGGCGAGGGGAAACACCATATATTTT. The encoded protein is CASSRRMDRARGNTIYF.

This clone was detected once. The rearrangement links TRBV4-2 to TRBJ2-6; 7 bases are shared with TRBD1. Per germline, CDR1 LGHNA and CDR2 YNFKEQ. The CDR3 is 17 residues long. After removal of 1 base from V and 0 bases from J, the junction contained 3 bases not matched to a gene. The CDR3 DNA reads as TGTGCCAGCAGCCAAGTACAGGGGAACTCTGGGGCCAACGTCCTGACTTTC. This translates into CASSQVQGNSGANVLTF.

The chain is built from TRBV6-5 and TRBJ1-2; 7 nucleotides match TRBD1. Germline V gene sequence: CDR1 MNHEY, CDR2 SVGAGI. V lost 6 bases to trimming and J lost 3 bases; unmatched junction nucleotides: 10. This CDR3 comprises 15 residues. The CDR3 DNA follows: TGTGCCAGCAGCCTAATGGGGACAGTGGACTATGGCTACACCTTC. It codes for CASSLMGTVDYGYTF.

In this sample, this clone turned up a few times. V is TRBV11-2 and J is TRBJ2-3; 7 bases line up with TRBD2. The CDR3 spans 16 residues. The ends lost 3 bases at V and 0 bases at J; junction bases unmatched: 6. Germline V lookup: CDR1 SGHAT, CDR2 FQNNGV. CDR3 nucleotides: TGTGCCAGCAGCTTCGGGCGGGGGACTAGCACAGATACGCAGTATTTT. It is translated as CASSFGRGTSTDTQYF.

V is TRBV9 and J is TRBJ2-3, with D maybe TRBD2 (7 bases). Germline CDR1 reads SGDLS; CDR2 reads YYNGEE. The CDR3 contains 15 residues. Trimming removed 0 bases at V and 9 bases at J, with 17 bases between. The CDR3 region is CASSVGGEGGQTQYF. The CDR3 DNA reads TGTGCCAGCAGCGTAGGAGGGGAGGGGGGCCAGACGCAGTATTTT.

The chain is built from TRBV9 and TRBJ2-5; 16 nucleotides align to TRBD2. Germline V CDR1 and CDR2: SGDLS, YYNGEE. V lost 3 bases and J lost 5; bases outside the gene matches: 7. The CDR3 has 17 amino acids. As DNA, the CDR3 is TGTGCCAGCAGCGCCGGGACTAGCGGGGGGGCTTGGGAGACCCAGTACTTC. Translating it yields CASSAGTSGGAWETQYF. The entire variable domain, with the rest obtained from reference TRBV9 and TRBJ2-5, is as follows: DSGVTQTPKHLITATGQRVTLRCSPRSGDLSVYWYQQSLDQGLQFLIQYYNGEERAKGNILERFSAQQFPDLHSELNLSSLELGDSALYFCASSAGTSGGAWETQYFGPGTRLLVL.

V and J are TRBV18 and TRBJ2-5; TRBD1 might be the D (5 bases). The CDR3 has 14 residues. Germline CDR1 reads KGHSH; CDR2 reads LQKENI. V shed 3 bases and J shed 2 bases, with 10 bases lying between them. DNA of the CDR3: TGTGCCAGCTCACCCAGGGAATCTCAAGAGACCCAGTACTTC. Its translation is CASSPRESQETQYF. The full variable domain, in which reference TRBV18 and TRBJ2-5 provide the parts outside the CDR3, is NAGVMQNPRHLVRRRGQEARLRCSPMKGHSHVYWYRQLPEEGLKFMVYLQKENIIDESGMPKERFSAEFPKEGPSILRIQQVVRGDSAAYFCASSPRESQETQYFGPGTRLLVL.

This clone was counted a few times. The CDR3 loop is CASSLKGDLGDIQYF. CDR3 in DNA: TGTGCCAGCAGCTTGAAGGGGGATCTGGGGGACATTCAGTACTTC. V and J are TRBV5-5 and TRBJ2-4; D perhaps matches TRBD1 (6 bases). Trimming took off 1 base at V and 8 bases at J, with 16 bases between the two ends. This CDR3 contains 15 residues. The germline V gene encodes CDR1 SGHKS and CDR2 YYEKEE (reference sequence).

The rearrangement uses TRBV19 and TRBJ1-2; 8 nucleotides match TRBD1. Unmatched junction bases numbered 5, after V lost 1 base and J lost 4 bases. The CDR3 has 15 residues. The germline V gene encodes CDR1 LNHDA and CDR2 SQIVND (reference sequence). In DNA, the CDR3 is TGTGCCAGTAGTATAGGGGGGACAGGCAGCTATGGCTACACCTTC. It is translated as CASSIGGTGSYGYTF.

J is TRBJ2-6 and V is TRBV30, with D possibly TRBD2 on 6 matching bases. CDR1 and CDR2 from the germline V gene are GTSNPN and SVGIG (reference sequence). CDR3 length: 15 amino acids. V lost 0 bases and J lost 6, with 12 bases in between. The CDR3 reads CAWSVRRGAANVLTF. In DNA form, the CDR3 reads TGTGCCTGGAGTGTACGGAGGGGCGCGGCCAACGTCCTGACTTTC.

The genes are TRBV7-2 and TRBJ1-1; D uncertain. The CDR3 is made up of 15 amino acids. Germline V gives CDR1 SGHTA, CDR2 FQGNSA. The germline V and J ends were trimmed by 5 bases and 0 bases, with 13 bases remaining between them. CDR3 amino acids: CASSLRRDLNTEAFF. The CDR3 DNA reads as TGTGCCAGCAGCCTAAGGCGGGATTTGAACACTGAAGCTTTCTTT.

This chain joins TRBV5-4 and TRBJ2-5; TRBD2 matches 12 bases. The germline gives CDR1 SGHNT, CDR2 YYREEE (reference sequence). V dropped 0 bases and J dropped 2; count of bases not matched to a gene: 2. The CDR3 extends over 16 amino acids. CDR3 sequence reads: CASSLALAGGQETQYF. CDR3 sequence (DNA): TGTGCCAGCAGCTTGGCACTAGCGGGGGGACAAGAGACCCAGTACTTC.

This clone was counted between two and nine times. The DNA for the CDR3 is TGTGCCAGCAGTTCCTTTCGTTCGGGAAACGCCTACAATGAGCAGTTCTTC. Its protein is CASSSFRSGNAYNEQFF. The rearrangement links TRBV11-3 to TRBJ2-1, with D possibly matching TRBD2 (5 bases). Germline CDR1 reads SGHNT; CDR2 reads YENEEA. Trimming removed 6 bases from V and 2 bases from J, with 20 bases in between. This CDR3 is 17 amino acids long.

In its sample, this clone was seen once. The chain links TRBV12-1 to TRBJ2-5; TRBD2 is taken as the D call from the table, unchecked against the DNA. TRBV12-1 is recorded as a pseudogene. The CDR3 extends over 17 amino acids. CDR3: CASSLGLAGVGQETQYF. CDR3 bases: TGTGCCAGCAGCCTGGGACTAGCGGGAGTGGGGCAAGAGACCCAGTACTTC.

This chain connects TRBV2 to TRBJ1-2, with D possibly being TRBD1 (5 bases). Per the germline V gene, CDR1 is SNHLY and CDR2 is FYNNEI. V lost 5 bases and J lost 6, with 16 bases in between. CDR3 length: 14 residues. CDR3 DNA: TGTGCCAGCAGTCCTCTGGGGCCGGTGGATGGCTACACCTTC. Translation: CASSPLGPVDGYTF.

There are a few counts of this clone. The chain recombines TRBV30 with TRBJ2-4; TRBD2 matches at 8 bases. CDR1 is GTSNPN, CDR2 SVGIG, per germline (reference sequence). V was clipped by 1 base and J by 4 bases; unmatched bases: 3. CDR3 size: 14 residues. DNA for the CDR3: TGTGCCTGGAGTGACGGGACTAGTAAAAACATTCAGTACTTC. Translation gives CAWSDGTSKNIQYF.

This clone has more than one count but fewer than ten. The chain uses TRBV6-4 and TRBJ2-1; 8 bases are shared with TRBD2. Looked up from germline, CDR1 is MRHNA and CDR2 is SNTAGT. V lost 5 bases, J lost 8 bases, and 11 bases stayed unmatched. The CDR3 spans 15 residues. CDR3 nucleotides: TGTGCCAGCAGTACCGAATATCGGACTAGCCATGAGCAGTTCTTC. This codes for CASSTEYRTSHEQFF.

V and J are TRBV7-2 and TRBJ2-7; D gene ambiguous. Germline V CDR1 and CDR2: SGHTA, FQGNSA. V lost 1 base and J lost 1, with 8 bases in between. The CDR3 is 14 residues long. CDR3: CASSLVPESYEQYF. CDR3 sequence (DNA): TGTGCCAGCAGCTTAGTGCCTGAGTCCTACGAGCAGTACTTC.

V gene TRBV4-3 combines with J gene TRBJ2-5; tentatively, D is TRBD2 (5 bases). The CDR3 sequence is 15 residues long. Germline V lookup: CDR1 LGHNA, CDR2 YSLEER. The V gene lost 1 base and the J gene lost 3 bases, with 12 bases spanning the gap. The CDR3 here is CASSQGTSREETQYF. CDR3 sequence (DNA): TGCGCCAGCAGCCAAGGGACCTCGAGGGAAGAGACCCAGTACTTC.

The V gene is TRBV30, the J gene TRBJ2-1, with D perhaps matching TRBD2 (6 bases). Per germline, CDR1 GTSNPN and CDR2 SVGIG (reference sequence). This CDR3 spans 12 amino acids. The ends were cut back, 5 bases at V and 4 bases at J, with 9 bases in the middle. In DNA form, the CDR3 reads TGTGCCTGGGACGGGGGATACAATGAGCAGTTCTTC. It translates to CAWDGGYNEQFF.